Shown below are 2 T cell receptor beta chains from a single sample sequenced in a study of OX40 agonist ivuxolimab in advanced cancers. The table came from immunoSEQ multiplex PCR; TCRdb's copy has only in-frame clones and leaves some out. The data contain approximately 39,000 clones, more than 70% of them singletons. The sequencing used CD4+ or CD8+ T cells sorted from blood, collected in a trial of the OX40 agonist ivuxolimab. Receptors originate from an adult with an advanced solid tumor such as melanoma, head and neck, liver or kidney cancer.

By proportion, this clone is medium-sized. V is TRBV19 and J is TRBJ2-3; 9 nucleotides align to TRBD1. J gave up 6 bases and V 4 bases, and 14 bases lay outside the gene matches. The germline gives CDR1 LNHDA, CDR2 SQIVND (reference sequence). The CDR3 covers 17 residues. CDR3 residues: CASSKDYRDRAFDTQYF. The CDR3 nucleotides read TGTGCCAGTAGTAAGGACTACCGGGACAGGGCGTTTGATACGCAGTATTTT.

The genes are TRBV7-9 and TRBJ1-1, with D tentatively TRBD1 (5 bases). V was trimmed by 5 bases and J by 1 base, leaving 14 bases between them. Germline V lookup: CDR1 SEHNR, CDR2 FQNEAQ (reference sequence). This CDR3 spans 15 amino acids. This chain's CDR3 is CASSPDLGGNTEAFF. The CDR3 coding sequence is TGTGCCAGCAGCCCAGATCTCGGGGGGAACACTGAAGCTTTCTTT.